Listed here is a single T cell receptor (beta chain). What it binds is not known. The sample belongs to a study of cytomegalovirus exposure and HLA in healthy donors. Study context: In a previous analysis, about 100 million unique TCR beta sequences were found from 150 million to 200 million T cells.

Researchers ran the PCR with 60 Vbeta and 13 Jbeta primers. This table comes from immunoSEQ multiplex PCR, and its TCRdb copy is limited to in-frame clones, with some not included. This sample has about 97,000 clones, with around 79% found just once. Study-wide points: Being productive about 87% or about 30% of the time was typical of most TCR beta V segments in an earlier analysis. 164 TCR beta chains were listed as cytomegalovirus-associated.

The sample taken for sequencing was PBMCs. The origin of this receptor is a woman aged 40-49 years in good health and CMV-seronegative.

CDR3 in DNA: TGCGCCAGCAGCGGGGGGGCAGGTCAGCCCCAGCATTTT. Its translation is CASSGGAGQPQHF. J is TRBJ1-5 and V is TRBV5-1, with TRBD1 as a possible D gene (6 bases). The length of the CDR3 is 13 residues. Germline V gives CDR1 SGHRS, CDR2 YFSETQ. Trimming took 4 bases from V and 6 from J, leaving 11 bases between them.